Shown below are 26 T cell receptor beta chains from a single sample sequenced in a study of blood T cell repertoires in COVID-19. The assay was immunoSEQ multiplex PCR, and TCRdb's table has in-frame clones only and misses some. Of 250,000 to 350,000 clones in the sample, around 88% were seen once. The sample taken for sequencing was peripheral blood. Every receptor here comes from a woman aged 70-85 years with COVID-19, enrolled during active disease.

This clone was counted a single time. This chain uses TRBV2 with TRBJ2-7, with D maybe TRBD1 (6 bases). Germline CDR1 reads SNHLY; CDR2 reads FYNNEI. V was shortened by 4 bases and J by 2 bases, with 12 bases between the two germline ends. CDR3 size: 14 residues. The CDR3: CASSVRDITYEQYF. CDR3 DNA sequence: TGTGCCAGCAGTGTAAGGGACATCACCTACGAGCAGTACTTC.

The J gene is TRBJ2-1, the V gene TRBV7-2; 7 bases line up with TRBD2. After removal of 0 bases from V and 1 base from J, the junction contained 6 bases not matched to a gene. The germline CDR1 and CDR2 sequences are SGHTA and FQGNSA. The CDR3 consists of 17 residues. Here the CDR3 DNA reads TGTGCCAGCAGCTTAGCGAGGCGGGGGTGGTCCTACAATGAGCAGTTCTTC. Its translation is CASSLARRGWSYNEQFF.

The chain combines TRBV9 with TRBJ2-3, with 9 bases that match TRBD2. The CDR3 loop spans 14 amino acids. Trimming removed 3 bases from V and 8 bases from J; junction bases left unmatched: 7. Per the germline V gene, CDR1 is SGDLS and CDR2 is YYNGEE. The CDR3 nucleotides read TGTGCCAGCAGCGATGGGACTAGCACCGGTACGCAGTATTTT. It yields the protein CASSDGTSTGTQYF.

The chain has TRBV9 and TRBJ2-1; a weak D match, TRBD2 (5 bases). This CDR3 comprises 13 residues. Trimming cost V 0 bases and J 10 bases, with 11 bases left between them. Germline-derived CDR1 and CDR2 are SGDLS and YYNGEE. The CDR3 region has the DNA TGTGCCAGCAGCGTAGACGCGAGCGGAGAGCAGTTCTTC. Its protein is CASSVDASGEQFF.

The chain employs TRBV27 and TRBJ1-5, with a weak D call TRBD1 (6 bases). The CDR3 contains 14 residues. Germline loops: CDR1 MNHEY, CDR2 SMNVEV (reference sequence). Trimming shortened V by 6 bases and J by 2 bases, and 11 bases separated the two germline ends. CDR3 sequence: CASSHNRGNQPQHF. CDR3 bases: TGTGCCAGCAGCCATAACAGGGGCAATCAGCCCCAGCATTTT.

The CDR3 reads CASSTAPLGVYEQYF. In DNA form, the CDR3 reads TGTGCCAGTAGTACAGCACCTCTCGGGGTATACGAGCAGTACTTC. The genes are TRBV19 and TRBJ2-7, with TRBD2 as a possible D gene (5 bases). CDR1 LNHDA and CDR2 SQIVND come from the germline V gene (reference sequence). The CDR3 has 15 amino acids. V was trimmed by 4 bases and J by 4 bases, leaving 17 bases between them.

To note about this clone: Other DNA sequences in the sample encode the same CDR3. CDR3 region: CASSLDGQGGQPQHF. CDR3 nucleotides: TGTGCCAGCAGCTTGGATGGACAGGGGGGCCAGCCCCAGCATTTT. The gene calls are TRBV7-2 and TRBJ1-5; 10 bases agree with TRBD1. The CDR3 contains 15 residues. CDR1 and CDR2 from the germline V gene are SGHTA and FQGNSA. The trim removed 3 bases at V and 7 bases at J, leaving 6 bases unmatched.

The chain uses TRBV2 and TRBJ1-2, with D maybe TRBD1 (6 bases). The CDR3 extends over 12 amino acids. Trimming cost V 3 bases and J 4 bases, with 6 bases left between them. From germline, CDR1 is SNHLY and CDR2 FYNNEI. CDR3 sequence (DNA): TGTGCCAGCAGTGACAGGGGCTATGGCTACACCTTC. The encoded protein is CASSDRGYGYTF.

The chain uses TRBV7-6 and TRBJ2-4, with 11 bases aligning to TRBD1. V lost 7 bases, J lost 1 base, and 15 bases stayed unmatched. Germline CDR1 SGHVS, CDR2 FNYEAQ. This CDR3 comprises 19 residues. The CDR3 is CASIQKGQGGFLAKNIQYF. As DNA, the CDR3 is TGTGCCAGCATTCAAAAGGGACAGGGGGGTTTCCTGGCCAAAAACATTCAGTACTTC.

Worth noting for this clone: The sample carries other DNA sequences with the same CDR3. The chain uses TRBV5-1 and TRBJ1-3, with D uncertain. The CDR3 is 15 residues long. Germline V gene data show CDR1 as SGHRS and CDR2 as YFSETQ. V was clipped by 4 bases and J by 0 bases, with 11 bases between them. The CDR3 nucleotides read TGCGCCAGCAGCCCCCTAGGTCACTCTGGAAACACCATATATTTT. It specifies CASSPLGHSGNTIYF. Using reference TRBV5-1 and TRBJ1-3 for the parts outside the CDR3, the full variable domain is KAGVTQTPRYLIKTRGQQVTLSCSPISGHRSVSWYQQTPGQGLQFLFEYFSETQRNKGNFPGRFSGRQFSNSRSEMNVSTLELGDSALYLCASSPLGHSGNTIYFGEGSWLTVV.

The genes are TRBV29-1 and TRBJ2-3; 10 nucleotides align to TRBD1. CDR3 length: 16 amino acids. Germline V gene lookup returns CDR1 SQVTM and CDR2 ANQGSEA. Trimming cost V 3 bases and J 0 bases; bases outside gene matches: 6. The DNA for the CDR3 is TGCAGCGTTGATGGACAGGGGGGCTTAAGCACAGATACGCAGTATTTT. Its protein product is CSVDGQGGLSTDTQYF.

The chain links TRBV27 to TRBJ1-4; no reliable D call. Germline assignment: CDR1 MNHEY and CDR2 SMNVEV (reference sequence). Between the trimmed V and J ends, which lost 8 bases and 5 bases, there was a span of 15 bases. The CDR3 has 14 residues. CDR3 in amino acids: CASSSRVLNEKLFF. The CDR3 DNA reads TGTGCCAGCTCTTCCCGGGTCCTAAATGAAAAACTGTTTTTT.

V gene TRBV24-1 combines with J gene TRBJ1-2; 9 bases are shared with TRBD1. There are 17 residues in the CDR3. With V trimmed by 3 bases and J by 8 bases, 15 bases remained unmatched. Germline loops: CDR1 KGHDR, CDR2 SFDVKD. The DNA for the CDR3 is TGTGCCACCAGTGATACCGGGACAGGGATTGTGGGGGGAGGCTACACCTTC. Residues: CATSDTGTGIVGGGYTF.

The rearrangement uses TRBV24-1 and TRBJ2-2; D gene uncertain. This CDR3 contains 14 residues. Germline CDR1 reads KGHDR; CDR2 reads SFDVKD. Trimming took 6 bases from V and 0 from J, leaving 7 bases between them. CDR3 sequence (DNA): TGTGCCACCAGTTACAGTCCGAACACCGGGGAGCTGTTTTTT. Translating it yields CATSYSPNTGELFF.

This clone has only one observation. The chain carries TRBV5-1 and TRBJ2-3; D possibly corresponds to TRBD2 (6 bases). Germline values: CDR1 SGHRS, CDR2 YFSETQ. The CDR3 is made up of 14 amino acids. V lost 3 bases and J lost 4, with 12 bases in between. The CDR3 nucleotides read TGCGCCAGCAGCTGGGGACTCCTTGCAGATACGCAGTATTTT. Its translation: CASSWGLLADTQYF. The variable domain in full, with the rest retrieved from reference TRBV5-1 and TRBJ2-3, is KAGVTQTPRYLIKTRGQQVTLSCSPISGHRSVSWYQQTPGQGLQFLFEYFSETQRNKGNFPGRFSGRQFSNSRSEMNVSTLELGDSALYLCASSWGLLADTQYFGPGTRLTVL.

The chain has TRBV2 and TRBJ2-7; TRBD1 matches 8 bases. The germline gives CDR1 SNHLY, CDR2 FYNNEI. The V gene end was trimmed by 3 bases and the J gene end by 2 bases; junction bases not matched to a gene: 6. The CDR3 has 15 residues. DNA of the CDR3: TGTGCCAGCAGTGACTTAAAGGACAGGGCCTACGAGCAGTACTTC. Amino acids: CASSDLKDRAYEQYF.

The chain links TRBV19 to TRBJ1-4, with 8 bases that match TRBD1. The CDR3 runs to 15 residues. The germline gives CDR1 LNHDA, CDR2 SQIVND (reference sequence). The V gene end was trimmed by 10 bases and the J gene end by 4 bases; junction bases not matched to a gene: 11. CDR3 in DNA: TGTGCCACCCGACAGGGGCAGCTGGGTAATGAAAAACTGTTTTTT. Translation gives CATRQGQLGNEKLFF.

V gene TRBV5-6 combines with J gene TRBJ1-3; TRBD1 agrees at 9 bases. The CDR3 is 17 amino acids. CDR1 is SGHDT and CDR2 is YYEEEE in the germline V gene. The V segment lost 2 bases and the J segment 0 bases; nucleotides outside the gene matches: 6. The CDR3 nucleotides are TGTGCCAGCAGCTTTAAGGGACAGGGACGCTCTGGAAACACCATATATTTT. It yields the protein CASSFKGQGRSGNTIYF.

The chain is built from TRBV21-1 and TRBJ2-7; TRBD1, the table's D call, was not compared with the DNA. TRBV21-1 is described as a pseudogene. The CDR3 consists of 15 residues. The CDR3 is CASSTRSGTAYEQYF. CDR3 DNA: TGTGCCAGCAGCACTCGCTCCGGGACAGCCTACGAGCAGTACTTC.

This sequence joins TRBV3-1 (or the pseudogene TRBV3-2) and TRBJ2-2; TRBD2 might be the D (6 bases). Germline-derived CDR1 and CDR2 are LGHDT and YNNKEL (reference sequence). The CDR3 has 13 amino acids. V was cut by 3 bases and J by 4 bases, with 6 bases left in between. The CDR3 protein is CASSQTSTGELFF. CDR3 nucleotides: TGTGCCAGCAGCCAGACTAGCACCGGGGAGCTGTTTTTT.

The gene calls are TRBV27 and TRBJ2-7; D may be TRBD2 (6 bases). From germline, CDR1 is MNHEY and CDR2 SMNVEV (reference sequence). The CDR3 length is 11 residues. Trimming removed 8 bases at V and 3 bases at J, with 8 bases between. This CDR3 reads CASRGSYEQYF. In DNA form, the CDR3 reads TGTGCCAGCCGGGGGAGCTACGAGCAGTACTTC.

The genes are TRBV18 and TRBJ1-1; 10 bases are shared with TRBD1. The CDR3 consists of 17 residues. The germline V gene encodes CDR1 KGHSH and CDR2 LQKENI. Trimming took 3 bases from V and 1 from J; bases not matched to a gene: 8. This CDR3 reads CASSPRTGGVENTEAFF. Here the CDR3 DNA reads TGTGCCAGCTCACCCCGGACAGGGGGTGTGGAGAACACTGAAGCTTTCTTT.

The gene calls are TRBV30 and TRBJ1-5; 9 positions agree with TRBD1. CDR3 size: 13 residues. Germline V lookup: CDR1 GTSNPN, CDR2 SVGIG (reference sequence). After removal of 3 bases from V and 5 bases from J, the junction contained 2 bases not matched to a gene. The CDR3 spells CAWSRDRDQPQHF. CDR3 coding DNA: TGTGCCTGGAGCCGGGACAGGGATCAGCCCCAGCATTTT.

CDR3 sequence: CASSSAGQGREKLFF. Written as DNA, the CDR3 is TGTGCCAGCAGCTCGGCCGGACAGGGACGTGAAAAACTGTTTTTT. The chain links TRBV5-6 to TRBJ1-4, with 8 bases matching TRBD1. V was clipped by 3 bases and J by 7 bases; unmatched bases: 8. The V gene's germline CDR1 is SGHDT and CDR2 YYEEEE. The CDR3 is made up of 15 amino acids.

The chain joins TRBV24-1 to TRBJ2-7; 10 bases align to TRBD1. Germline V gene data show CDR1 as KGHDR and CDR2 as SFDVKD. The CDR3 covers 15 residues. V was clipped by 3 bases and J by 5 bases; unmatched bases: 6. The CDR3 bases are TGTGCCACCAGTGATCCGGGGACAGGGGTCAACGAGCAGTACTTC. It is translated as CATSDPGTGVNEQYF.

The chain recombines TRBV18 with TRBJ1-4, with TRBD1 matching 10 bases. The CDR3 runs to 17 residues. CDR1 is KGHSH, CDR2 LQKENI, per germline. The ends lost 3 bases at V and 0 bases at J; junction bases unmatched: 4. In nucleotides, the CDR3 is TGTGCCAGCTCACCTCCGGGACAGGGGTCAACTAATGAAAAACTGTTTTTT. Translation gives CASSPPGQGSTNEKLFF. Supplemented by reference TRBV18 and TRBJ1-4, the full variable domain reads NAGVMQNPRHLVRRRGQEARLRCSPMKGHSHVYWYRQLPEEGLKFMVYLQKENIIDESGMPKERFSAEFPKEGPSILRIQQVVRGDSAAYFCASSPPGQGSTNEKLFFGSGTQLSVL.